This record concerns one T cell receptor (beta chain) sequence. Its antigen is unidentified. The CDR3 is 14 residues long. Germline CDR1 reads LNHDA; CDR2 reads SQIVND (reference sequence). V shed 5 bases and J 3 bases; nucleotides not matched to a gene: 6. A heparinised blood draw that averaged about 120 mL was obtained once from each donor. Using CD45RO/CCR7/CD25/CD127/CD95/CD27, CD4+ naive, central memory, regulatory and stem cell-like memory cells were sorted. This sample stems from a study of beta chain features in type 1 diabetes. Regarding the study as a whole: There were fewer insertions and more deletions at the VDJ junctions of type 1 diabetes patients. Whether HLA type influences TCRB rearrangement remained unresolved here. TCRB CDR3 length was moderately but significantly reduced in all four CD4+ subsets of Type 1 diabetes patients.

TCRB transcripts that were expressed got sequenced, as all of the isolated RNA had been reverse transcribed. Sequencing used immunoSEQ multiplex PCR; TCRdb keeps in-frame clones, though not all of them. The table has a few hundred thousand clones, approximately 12% seen once. The chain links TRBV19 to TRBJ2-7, with 8 bases lining up with TRBD2. The clonotype comes from a woman under 30 with type 1 diabetes. Sequencing was done on a sample of naive CD4+ T cells from blood. The CDR3 is CASSLGLAGYEQYF. The CDR3 nucleotides are TGTGCCAGTAGTCTCGGACTAGCTGGCTACGAGCAGTACTTC. Together with reference TRBV19 and TRBJ2-7, the CDR3 gives the full variable domain: DGGITQSPKYLFRKEGQNVTLSCEQNLNHDAMYWYRQDPGQGLRLIYYSQIVNDFQKGDIAEGYSVSREKKESFPLTVTSAQKNPTAFYLCASSLGLAGYEQYFGPGTRLTVT.